The 22 T cell receptor beta chains presented below share a single source sample, sequenced in a study of T cells in localized non-small cell lung cancer. Generated by immunoSEQ multiplex PCR, the TCRdb table keeps only in-frame clones and is missing some. The sample lists 50,000 to 65,000 clones; roughly 80% were seen once. The sample in question was PBMCs, obtained before any cancer treatment. These receptors were obtained from a man aged 40 to 70 with stage II lung adenocarcinoma.

V is TRBV9 and J is TRBJ2-1; 8 bases are shared with TRBD1. This CDR3 is 15 amino acids long. V shed 2 bases, J shed 5 bases, and the junction held 6 bases outside the gene matches. Germline values: CDR1 SGDLS, CDR2 YYNGEE. DNA for the CDR3: TGTGCCAGCAGCGTCGGGACAGGCCTGGACAATGAGCAGTTCTTC. It encodes CASSVGTGLDNEQFF.

The V call is TRBV10-3, the J call TRBJ1-5; the match to TRBD1 covers 10 bases. The ends lost 5 bases at V and 8 bases at J; junction bases unmatched: 6. This CDR3 region has 14 residues. Germline assignment: CDR1 ENHRY and CDR2 SYGVKD. CDR3: CAISSGQGGKPQHF. CDR3 DNA sequence: TGTGCCATCAGTTCAGGACAGGGGGGTAAGCCCCAGCATTTT.

The chain uses TRBV29-1 and TRBJ2-1, with TRBD2 identical over 7 bases. V lost 6 bases to trimming and J lost 12 bases; unmatched junction nucleotides: 8. Germline loops: CDR1 SQVTM, CDR2 ANQGSEA. CDR3 length: 11 amino acids. The CDR3 nucleotides are TGCAGCGTCCGGGAGGTTTGGGGGCAGTTCTTC. Translating gives CSVREVWGQFF.

A remark on this clone: A much larger clone is a single base away; this may be a read error. Distinct nucleotide sequences in the sample also encode this CDR3. This chain uses TRBV19 with TRBJ1-1; D gene ambiguous. CDR3 length: 12 residues. The ends were cut back, 4 bases at V and 2 bases at J, with 5 bases in the middle. Germline V CDR1 and CDR2: LNHDA, SQIVND (reference sequence). The CDR3 nucleotides read TGTGCCAGTAGTAGGGTAAACACTGAAGCTTTCTTT. The encoded protein is CASSRVNTEAFF.

The genes are TRBV6-6 and TRBJ1-5, with 7 nucleotides matching TRBD1. V lost 5 bases to trimming and J lost 7 bases; unmatched junction nucleotides: 8. The CDR3 runs 14 residues. Germline assignment: CDR1 MNHNY and CDR2 SVGAGI (reference sequence). This CDR3 reads CASSTTGEGQPQHF. CDR3 nucleotides: TGTGCCAGCAGTACCACAGGGGAAGGGCAGCCCCAGCATTTT.

This clone was observed a handful of times. The chain links TRBV25-1 to TRBJ2-2, with TRBD1 matching over 10 bases. V shed 1 base, J shed 5 bases, and the junction held 7 bases outside the gene matches. The CDR3 covers 17 residues. Germline V CDR1 and CDR2: MGHDK, SYGVNS. In DNA form, the CDR3 reads TGTGCCAGCAGTGAATCCCTCGGACAGGGGGGAACCGGGGAGCTGTTTTTT. It translates to CASSESLGQGGTGELFF.

V and J are TRBV5-1 and TRBJ2-5, with 9 bases matching TRBD1. The J segment lost 3 bases and the V segment lost 4 bases, leaving 1 base of the junction unmatched. This CDR3 comprises 13 residues. In germline, CDR1 is SGHRS, CDR2 YFSETQ. The CDR3 spells CASSRTGEETQYF. CDR3 nucleotides: TGCGCCAGCAGCCGGACAGGGGAAGAGACCCAGTACTTC.

This CDR3 is CASRVGGTGGEKLFF. The CDR3, as DNA: TGTGCCAGCAGGGTGGGAGGGACAGGGGGTGAAAAACTGTTTTTT. This chain connects TRBV6-1 to TRBJ1-4; 11 nucleotides match TRBD1. Germline V gene sequence: CDR1 MNHNS, CDR2 SASEGT. Trimming removed 6 bases from V and 7 bases from J; junction bases left unmatched: 7. CDR3 length: 15 residues.

J is TRBJ2-3 and V is TRBV7-9; D gene unclear. CDR1 and CDR2 from the germline V gene are SEHNR and FQNEAQ (reference sequence). The CDR3 is 13 residues long. V was cut by 4 bases and J by 0 bases, with 5 bases left in between. DNA of the CDR3: TGTGCCAGCAGCTCGACTAGCACAGATACGCAGTATTTT. Its translation: CASSSTSTDTQYF. Using reference TRBV7-9 and TRBJ2-3 for the parts outside the CDR3, the full variable domain is DTGVSQNPRHKITKRGQNVTFRCDPISEHNRLYWYRQTLGQGPEFLTYFQNEAQLEKSRLLSDRFSAERPKGSFSTLEIQRTEQGDSAMYLCASSSTSTDTQYFGPGTRLTVL.

The chain links TRBV4-3 to TRBJ1-1, with 7 bases that match TRBD1. The CDR3 sequence is 15 residues long. Germline V gene data show CDR1 as LGHNA and CDR2 as YSLEER. V lost 4 bases to trimming and J lost 4 bases; unmatched junction nucleotides: 9. CDR3 nucleotides: TGCGCCAGCAGCCGACTAACAGGGGCCGCCACTGAAGCTTTCTTT. Translating it yields CASSRLTGAATEAFF.

The chain carries TRBV5-1 and TRBJ2-7, with 8 bases identical to TRBD1. V dropped 4 bases and J dropped 5; count of bases not matched to a gene: 11. This CDR3 spans 15 amino acids. Germline V gives CDR1 SGHRS, CDR2 YFSETQ. The CDR3 is CASSPGTGTIHEQYF. The CDR3 DNA sequence: TGCGCCAGCAGCCCAGGGACAGGTACGATCCACGAGCAGTACTTC.

The V and J genes are TRBV7-2 and TRBJ2-7, with 9 bases identical to TRBD2. The ends lost 6 bases at V and 1 base at J; junction bases unmatched: 4. The CDR3 loop spans 14 amino acids. In germline, CDR1 is SGHTA, CDR2 FQGNSA. The CDR3 region is CASRRTSASYEQYF. The CDR3 coding sequence is TGTGCCAGCAGAAGGACTAGCGCTTCCTACGAGCAGTACTTC.

In its sample, this clone was seen a few times. The J gene is TRBJ2-1, the V gene TRBV6-1; 9 bases are shared with TRBD2. Germline CDR1 and CDR2: MNHNS and SASEGT. The V and J ends lost 6 bases and 2 bases, in that order; junction bases with no gene match: 5. The CDR3 totals 15 residues. The CDR3: CASSDLAGPYNEQFF. DNA of the CDR3: TGTGCCAGCAGCGACCTAGCGGGGCCCTACAATGAGCAGTTCTTC.

The CDR3 protein is CAWSRREGADTQYF. In DNA, the CDR3 is TGTGCCTGGAGTAGGCGGGAGGGCGCAGATACGCAGTATTTT. The chain couples TRBV30 to TRBJ2-3, with 9 positions matching TRBD2. The V and J ends lost 2 bases and 4 bases, in that order; junction bases with no gene match: 4. Per the germline V gene, CDR1 is GTSNPN and CDR2 is SVGIG (reference sequence). The CDR3 is 14 residues long.

The chain recombines TRBV30 with TRBJ1-5; D perhaps matches TRBD1 (6 bases). Trimming removed 5 bases at V and 6 bases at J, with 11 bases between. The V gene's germline CDR1 is GTSNPN and CDR2 SVGIG (reference sequence). The CDR3 is made up of 12 amino acids. In DNA form, the CDR3 reads TGTGCCTGGGGGCAGGGGAGTCAGCCCCAGCATTTT. It is translated as CAWGQGSQPQHF.

The rearrangement links TRBV9 to TRBJ1-1; D is possibly TRBD1 (5 bases). V was clipped by 0 bases and J by 0 bases, with 9 bases between them. CDR1 and CDR2 from the germline V gene are SGDLS and YYNGEE. The CDR3 length is 15 residues. The CDR3 coding sequence is TGTGCCAGCAGCGTAGACGGGACCGTGAACACTGAAGCTTTCTTT. It translates to CASSVDGTVNTEAFF.

This chain connects TRBV4-3 to TRBJ2-1, with 9 bases that match TRBD2. The junction had 6 bases not matched to a gene; V was cut back by 3 bases and J by 0 bases. CDR1 and CDR2 (germline): LGHNA, YSLEER. The CDR3 is made up of 17 amino acids. CDR3 protein: CASSQAPGLASYNEQFF. DNA for the CDR3: TGCGCCAGCAGCCAGGCCCCGGGACTAGCCTCCTACAATGAGCAGTTCTTC.

The genes are TRBV7-2 and TRBJ1-5; 8 nucleotides line up with TRBD1. The CDR3 runs 18 residues. Per germline, CDR1 SGHTA and CDR2 FQGNSA. The V and J ends lost 5 bases and 2 bases, in that order; junction bases with no gene match: 14. CDR3 amino acids: CASSLLGQGDIGNQPQHF. In DNA form, the CDR3 reads TGTGCCAGCAGCCTCCTAGGACAGGGTGATATCGGCAATCAGCCCCAGCATTTT.

The gene calls are TRBV10-1 and TRBJ2-1; D is unclear. Trimming left V 0 bases short and J 5 bases short, with 5 bases between. The CDR3 consists of 13 residues. Germline V gene lookup returns CDR1 WNHNN and CDR2 SYGVQD (reference sequence). CDR3 residues: CASSESPDNEQFF. For the CDR3, the DNA is TGCGCCAGCAGTGAGTCCCCCGACAATGAGCAGTTCTTC.

The chain uses TRBV30 and TRBJ2-1; TRBD1 matches 9 bases. Germline loops: CDR1 GTSNPN, CDR2 SVGIG (reference sequence). V lost 2 bases and J lost 12; bases outside the gene matches: 5. The CDR3 extends over 12 amino acids. The CDR3 sequence: CAWSYTGGRQFF. The CDR3 coding sequence is TGTGCCTGGAGTTATACAGGGGGCAGGCAGTTCTTC.

The chain carries TRBV29-1 and TRBJ2-1; tentatively, D is TRBD2 (6 bases). The CDR3 length is 14 residues. Germline V gene data show CDR1 as SQVTM and CDR2 as ANQGSEA. The V end lost 3 bases, the J end lost 0 bases, and 9 bases lay between the germline ends. The CDR3 loop reads CSVDSSDSYNEQFF. CDR3 sequence (DNA): TGCAGCGTTGATTCTAGCGACTCCTACAATGAGCAGTTCTTC.

The V call is TRBV30, the J call TRBJ2-3; 8 positions match TRBD2. Trimming took 3 bases from V and 0 from J; bases not matched to a gene: 5. The V gene's germline CDR1 is GTSNPN and CDR2 SVGIG (reference sequence). The CDR3 runs 15 residues. CDR3 loop: CAWSRGGRSTDTQYF. CDR3 nucleotide sequence: TGTGCCTGGAGCCGGGGGGGGCGGAGCACAGATACGCAGTATTTT.